The following is a T cell receptor beta chain sequence with its context. Many counts were recorded for this clonotype. Its cognate antigen has yet to be identified. Per-base qualities were not stored, and no clone one base away is much larger. The data are from a study of human T cells and chemical hapten exposure (dated by TCRdb to the early 2020s). With regard to the full study: For sensitization, 2% DPC in acetone was applied to a roughly 2 cm by roughly 2 cm area of upper inner arm skin. Patient blood was sampled pre-sensitization (week 0) and at 2, 6 and about 24 weeks after DPC sensitization. Blood for TCR sequencing was provided by twenty-nine alopecia patients at one to four time points (pre-sensitization, 2, 6 and 24 weeks). Alopecia areata with under or over 50% scalp involvement, alopecia totalis and alopecia universalis were represented in the patient cohort, which was mostly female. Patients additionally received weekly therapeutic DPC doses to the scalp throughout the roughly 25-week study period. Libraries were combined into a pool for sequencing, and differences in TCR yield between samples came mainly from small differences in library volumes within the pool. Patch tests used Finn chambers with 0.01% DPC on the upper back, scored after 6 days by International Contact Dermatitis Research Group standards. In alopecia patients, the study followed how the peripheral blood TCR repertoire changed in vivo over primary and secondary sensitization to diphenylcyclopropenone (DPC), a hapten.

Via the germline V gene, CDR1 is MDHEN and CDR2 SYDVKM. There are 14 amino acids in the CDR3, from cysteine to phenylalanine inclusive. The sequence is cut down to CDR3 DNA, 42 bases in frame from base 1. The junction shows trimming of 8 bases on V and 1 base on J, plus 12 bases between the germline ends. The label giving this sample's time point can be read as: pre-sensitization, week 0. The meaning of the sample's treatment or condition label: therapeutic diphenylcyclopropenone sensitization with weekly scalp DPC. Blood at each patch-test visit was drawn before the patch test was applied. Patients were considered eligible if aged 18 to 70, diagnosed with alopecia and deemed suitable for DPC therapy, and patients were excluded if pregnant. Total RNA was extracted from unfractionated whole blood that had been collected in Tempus Blood RNA tubes. Library generation was performed with RACE. The run used a NextSeq 500. During library preparation, unique molecular identifiers were attached to individual cDNA molecules so that TCRs could be counted in a quantitative, reproducible way. Both TCR alpha and TCR beta chains were sequenced from each blood RNA sample. As for the authors' bioinformatics: A median of roughly 100,000 TCRs per sample was observed, with a range of about 20,000 to 700,000. The Decombinator software suite was used to annotate the V, J and CDR3 of the TCR reads. To make PS versus PT1 abundance plots, every sample was subsampled to the same number of TCRs (28,000). TCRs were defined as expanded if absent before sensitization and observed at least eight times at the 2-week time point. TCRdb cleaned the public reads at Q25 with fastp, built clones with MiXCR and kept in-frame beta chains. Each CDR3 protein gets just one entry, which takes the most common genes and DNA from the rows behind it. It is TCRdb's table, rather than the study itself, that gives the V and J calls and clone size. This sample holds under 300,000 distinct CDR3 sequences; approximately 7.5% were observed only once. The top ten constitute 1.2% of the sample.

The paper's findings and limits, for the study overall: DPC sensitization did not change how many TCRs were above 1 in 1000 frequency, and no evidence was found of alterations in global repertoire structure. After repeated subsampling, the strength of the expansion versus patch-test correlation and the threshold at which it became significant changed. Compared with pre-sensitization or healthy control sets, expanded TCRs formed significantly more large CDR3 similarity clusters, which is consistent with antigen-driven responses. Patch test score correlated positively with the number of PT1 expanded TCRs, reaching significance at thresholds 8, 16 and 32 but not at 4. Because all patients had alopecia, a presumed autoimmune disease, the immune response of the patients might differ from that of healthy individuals.

The sample consisted of whole blood, taken in connection with sensitization to the hapten diphenylcyclopropenone (DPC). The TCR originated in a man between 18 and 35 years old with alopecia areata. Some clones in this sample may be carry-over from other donors' samples. The V gene is TRBV28 and the J gene is TRBJ2-1, with the identity of the D gene unclear. The CDR3 has the sequence CASRQRLSYNEQFF. The DNA reads as follows: TGTGCCAGCCGTCAAAGGTTGTCCTACAATGAGCAGTTCTTC.